The sequence of this T cell receptor (beta chain) was determined in a study of blood T cell repertoires in COVID-19. Study at large: Acute-phase and convalescent COVID-19 samples originated in the United States, Italy and Spain. Sources were T cells, B-cell-depleted T cells, or PBMCs; the material itself was cDNA or gDNA.

The length of the CDR3 is 15 residues. V lost 2 bases to trimming and J lost 4 bases, with 12 bases between them. CDR1 and CDR2 (germline): LNHDA, SQIVND (reference sequence). In the original analysis: Quantification of nucleated cells was approximated via reference gene primer amplification. Only in-frame clones appear in the TCRdb table, and some are missing; sequencing was by immunoSEQ multiplex PCR. V, J and clone size were drawn from that table, and D and trimming were deduced from the DNA. The sample gives about 130,000 clones, 75% to 85% of which show up once; about 4% is in the top ten. This sequence originates from a woman aged 50 to 65 with acute or convalescent COVID-19. What was sequenced was peripheral blood. This chain uses TRBV19 with TRBJ1-3, with no clear D. CDR3: CASSIRRRLGNTIYF. The DNA of the CDR3 is TGTGCCAGTAGTATACGCAGGCGCCTCGGAAACACCATATATTTT.